This is a list of T cell receptor beta chains from one sample in a study of PD-L1 blockade in urothelial cancer. Generated by immunoSEQ multiplex PCR, the TCRdb table keeps only in-frame clones and is missing some. The sample lists about 130,000 clones, approximately 88% occurring once. The specimen was PBMCs, collected around atezolizumab (anti-PD-L1) treatment. The receptors stem from a man between 50 and 59 years old with urothelial cancer. Each CDR3 is given with its conserved first and last residue. The order of the fields is clone size, J gene, D gene, V gene, CDR3 protein, CDR3 DNA. A D gene is named only where the DNA matches it firmly. Clone size is stated in some rows and not others, as once, few, many or a class when expanded.

size: NA; J: TRBJ1-2; D: TRBD1; V: TRBV7-2; CDR3: CASSLEQGAYGYTF; DNA: TGTGCCAGCAGCTTAGAACAGGGGGCGTATGGCTACACCTTC
size: NA; J: TRBJ1-2; D: NA; V: TRBV5-1; CDR3: CASSPGGTGEIYGYTF; DNA: TGCGCCAGCAGCCCCGGGGGTACAGGAGAGATCTATGGCTACACCTTC
size: NA; J: TRBJ2-1; D: NA; V: TRBV10-1; CDR3: CASSETRAGGEQFF; DNA: TGCGCCAGCAGTGAGACTAGGGCCGGGGGTGAGCAGTTCTTC
size: few; J: TRBJ1-1; D: TRBD1; V: TRBV19; CDR3: CASSYPDRGTEAFF; DNA: TGTGCCAGTAGTTATCCGGACAGGGGTACTGAAGCTTTCTTT
size: NA; J: TRBJ2-7; D: TRBD1; V: TRBV5-1; CDR3: CASSGTGGEQYF; DNA: TGCGCCAGCTCGGGGACAGGGGGCGAGCAGTACTTC
size: NA; J: TRBJ2-5; D: TRBD2; V: TRBV28; CDR3: CASSSWTGGRGETQYF; DNA: TGTGCCAGCAGTTCGTGGACGGGGGGAAGAGGTGAGACCCAGTACTTC
size: NA; J: TRBJ2-1; D: NA; V: TRBV5-5; CDR3: CASSLGPSSGAEQFF; DNA: TGTGCCAGCAGCTTGGGTCCCTCCAGCGGAGCTGAGCAGTTCTTC
size: NA; J: TRBJ2-7; D: TRBD1; V: TRBV7-8; CDR3: CASSLGGTGTYEQYF; DNA: TGTGCCAGCAGCTTAGGGGGGACAGGGACCTACGAGCAGTACTTC
size: NA; J: TRBJ1-2; D: NA; V: TRBV2; CDR3: CASSQTGYGYTF; DNA: TGTGCCAGCAGTCAGACAGGCTATGGCTACACCTTC
size: NA; J: TRBJ1-3; D: NA; V: TRBV7-2; CDR3: CASSFQGIAGNTIYF; DNA: TGTGCCAGCAGCTTTCAGGGGATAGCTGGAAACACCATATATTTT
size: NA; J: TRBJ2-1; D: TRBD2; V: TRBV7-2; CDR3: CASSGWGLAGSYNEQFF; DNA: TGTGCCAGCAGCGGATGGGGGCTAGCGGGGAGTTACAATGAGCAGTTCTTC
size: NA; J: TRBJ2-3; D: NA; V: TRBV7-2; CDR3: CASSPYSDTQYF; DNA: TGTGCCAGCAGCCCTTATTCCGATACGCAGTATTTT
size: NA; J: TRBJ1-5; D: TRBD1; V: TRBV5-4; CDR3: CASSVDRGSQPQHF; DNA: TGTGCCAGCAGCGTGGACAGGGGCAGTCAGCCCCAGCATTTT
size: NA; J: TRBJ2-5; D: NA; V: TRBV2; CDR3: CASNYQETQYF; DNA: TGTGCCAGCAACTACCAAGAGACCCAGTACTTC
size: NA; J: TRBJ1-5; D: NA; V: TRBV6-1; CDR3: CASARLADQPQHF; DNA: TGTGCCAGCGCCCGCCTGGCCGATCAGCCCCAGCATTTT
size: NA; J: TRBJ2-2; D: NA; V: TRBV5-6; CDR3: CASSLAGGELFF; DNA: TGTGCCAGCAGCTTGGCCGGGGGGGAGCTGTTTTTT
size: NA; J: TRBJ1-2; D: NA; V: TRBV5-4; CDR3: CASSLAEGDYYGYTF; DNA: TGTGCCAGCAGCTTGGCAGAGGGGGATTACTATGGCTACACCTTC
size: once; J: TRBJ2-2; D: TRBD1; V: TRBV15; CDR3: CATSRQDRVDTGELFF; DNA: TGTGCCACCAGCAGGCAGGACAGGGTAGACACCGGGGAGCTGTTTTTT
size: NA; J: TRBJ2-7; D: TRBD2; V: TRBV9; CDR3: CASSVEAGGLEQYF; DNA: TGTGCCAGCAGCGTAGAAGCGGGAGGGCTCGAGCAGTACTTC
size: NA; J: TRBJ2-7; D: TRBD2; V: TRBV19; CDR3: CASSTGLAGPEYF; DNA: TGTGCCAGTAGTACCGGACTAGCGGGGCCGGAGTACTTC
size: NA; J: TRBJ2-7; D: NA; V: TRBV7-2; CDR3: CASSLDGSSYEQYF; DNA: TGTGCCAGCAGCTTAGACGGGAGCTCCTACGAGCAGTACTTC
size: few; J: TRBJ1-4; D: NA; V: TRBV29-1; CDR3: CSVLDGNEEKLFF; DNA: TGCAGCGTTCTGGACGGGAACGAGGAAAAACTGTTTTTT
size: NA; J: TRBJ1-6; D: NA; V: TRBV30; CDR3: CAWAGMRVSPLHF; DNA: TGTGCCTGGGCTGGGATGAGGGTTTCACCCCTCCACTTT
size: NA; J: TRBJ1-6; D: NA; V: TRBV5-5; CDR3: CASSLVTGNNSPLHF; DNA: TGTGCCAGCAGCTTGGTCACAGGGAACAATTCACCCCTCCACTTT
size: NA; J: TRBJ1-3; D: NA; V: TRBV10-2; CDR3: CASSPTKNSGNTIYF; DNA: TGCGCCAGCAGTCCCACAAAGAACTCTGGAAACACCATATATTTT
size: once; J: TRBJ1-1; D: TRBD1; V: TRBV30; CDR3: CAWSRTGGSLHTEAFF; DNA: TGTGCCTGGAGCAGGACAGGGGGCAGTCTACACACTGAAGCTTTCTTT
size: NA; J: TRBJ2-7; D: NA; V: TRBV7-9; CDR3: CASSLMVTNYEQYF; DNA: TGTGCCAGCAGCTTAATGGTAACTAACTACGAGCAGTACTTC
size: NA; J: TRBJ2-1; D: TRBD2; V: TRBV5-1; CDR3: CASSLIGTSGSEEQFF; DNA: TGCGCCAGCAGCTTGATCGGGACTAGCGGGAGTGAAGAGCAGTTCTTC
size: NA; J: TRBJ1-5; D: TRBD1; V: TRBV27; CDR3: CASSFAGTGNQPQHF; DNA: TGTGCCAGCAGTTTTGCCGGGACAGGCAATCAGCCCCAGCATTTT
size: NA; J: TRBJ2-1; D: NA; V: TRBV20-1; CDR3: CSANRGREQFF; DNA: TGCAGTGCTAACCGGGGAAGGGAGCAGTTCTTC
size: once; J: TRBJ2-2; D: TRBD1; V: TRBV2; CDR3: CASRGQGEAHRELFF; DNA: TGTGCCAGCAGGGGACAGGGCGAGGCTCACCGGGAGCTGTTTTTT
size: NA; J: TRBJ2-3; D: TRBD1; V: TRBV28; CDR3: CASSSNDRVKGTDTQYF; DNA: TGTGCCAGCAGTTCGAACGACAGGGTAAAGGGTACAGATACGCAGTATTTT
size: NA; J: TRBJ1-2; D: NA; V: TRBV5-4; CDR3: CASSPTISGGDLPMRYTF; DNA: TGTGCCAGCAGCCCCACGATCTCTGGGGGGGACCTACCTATGCGGTACACCTTC
size: NA; J: TRBJ2-7; D: TRBD1; V: TRBV27; CDR3: CASSRPFPGQGASYEQYF; DNA: TGTGCCAGCAGTCGCCCCTTCCCGGGACAGGGGGCTTCTTACGAGCAGTACTTC
size: NA; J: TRBJ1-1; D: TRBD1; V: TRBV4-2; CDR3: CASSQRRDRGRFLGGDAEAFF; DNA: TGTGCCAGCAGCCAAAGACGGGACAGGGGGCGATTTCTTGGGGGGGACGCTGAAGCTTTCTTT
size: NA; J: TRBJ2-3; D: TRBD2; V: TRBV5-1; CDR3: CASSTGTSGRAGIDTQYF; DNA: TGCGCCAGCAGCACCGGGACTAGCGGGAGGGCCGGTATAGATACGCAGTATTTT
size: NA; J: TRBJ2-3; D: NA; V: TRBV7-2; CDR3: CASSLVREPRDTQYF; DNA: TGTGCCAGCAGCTTAGTTCGGGAGCCTAGAGATACGCAGTATTTT
size: once; J: TRBJ2-1; D: NA; V: TRBV19; CDR3: CASSIPGRNEQFF; DNA: TGTGCCAGTAGTATTCCAGGGAGGAATGAGCAGTTCTTC
size: once; J: TRBJ2-7; D: NA; V: TRBV4-1; CDR3: CASSQVFRGRGYEQYF; DNA: TGCGCCAGCAGCCAAGTCTTCAGGGGCAGAGGATACGAGCAGTACTTC
size: NA; J: TRBJ2-5; D: NA; V: TRBV6-5; CDR3: CASSYSTGVRKETQYF; DNA: TGTGCCAGCAGTTACTCGACGGGAGTGCGTAAAGAGACCCAGTACTTC
size: NA; J: TRBJ2-6; D: TRBD1; V: TRBV4-1; CDR3: CASSQEPGQPVSGANVLTF; DNA: TGCGCCAGCAGCCAAGAACCGGGACAGCCCGTCTCTGGGGCCAACGTCCTGACTTTC
size: NA; J: TRBJ1-5; D: NA; V: TRBV6-1; CDR3: CASSESRRPNQPQHF; DNA: TGTGCCAGCAGTGAAAGCCGCAGGCCCAATCAGCCCCAGCATTTT
size: NA; J: TRBJ2-1; D: TRBD2; V: TRBV7-2; CDR3: CASSSSSGPYNEQFF; DNA: TGTGCCAGCAGCTCTTCTAGCGGACCCTACAATGAGCAGTTCTTC
size: NA; J: TRBJ1-5; D: NA; V: TRBV6-1; CDR3: CASSEARERNQPQHF; DNA: TGTGCCAGCAGTGAAGCGAGAGAACGCAATCAGCCCCAGCATTTT
size: few; J: TRBJ1-5; D: NA; V: TRBV4-1; CDR3: CASSPGDSDNQPQHF; DNA: TGCGCCAGCAGCCCCGGCGACAGCGACAATCAGCCCCAGCATTTT
size: NA; J: TRBJ2-7; D: TRBD1; V: TRBV9; CDR3: CASSLATGSHEQYF; DNA: TGTGCCAGCAGCTTAGCGACAGGGAGTCACGAGCAGTACTTC
size: once; J: TRBJ1-3; D: NA; V: TRBV19; CDR3: CASIAPSKTGTGGGNTIYF; DNA: TGTGCCAGTATCGCTCCCTCTAAGACCGGGACTGGCGGTGGAAACACCATATATTTT
size: NA; J: TRBJ2-7; D: TRBD2; V: TRBV28; CDR3: CASSSGLAGREQYF; DNA: TGTGCCAGCAGTTCCGGACTAGCGGGGCGGGAGCAGTACTTC
size: NA; J: TRBJ2-1; D: TRBD1; V: TRBV11-2; CDR3: CASSLGWLGQSGGNEQFF; DNA: TGTGCCAGCAGCTTAGGTTGGTTGGGACAGTCTGGTGGCAATGAGCAGTTCTTC
size: NA; J: TRBJ2-4; D: NA; V: TRBV4-1; CDR3: CASSQGGLASKNIQYF; DNA: TGCGCCAGCAGCCAAGGGGGGCTAGCCTCCAAAAACATTCAGTACTTC
size: many; J: TRBJ1-1; D: TRBD1; V: TRBV11-3; CDR3: CASSLMGQGTEAFF; DNA: TGTGCCAGCAGCTTAATGGGACAGGGTACTGAAGCTTTCTTT
size: NA; J: TRBJ2-5; D: NA; V: TRBV14; CDR3: CASSQLGSRETQYF; DNA: TGTGCCAGCAGCCAACTTGGGTCGCGGGAGACCCAGTACTTC